These 6 T cell receptor beta chains came from one sample sequenced in a study of cytomegalovirus exposure and HLA in healthy donors. The assay was immunoSEQ multiplex PCR, and TCRdb's table has in-frame clones only and misses some. The sample contains about 74,000 clones, about 93% of which appear only once. The specimen sequenced was PBMCs. The receptors were sampled from a man aged 18 to 30 in good health and CMV-seropositive.

The chain employs TRBV18 and TRBJ2-3; 7 positions match TRBD1. The CDR3 sequence is 15 residues long. CDR1 KGHSH and CDR2 LQKENI come from the germline V gene. V lost 3 bases to trimming and J lost 2 bases; unmatched junction nucleotides: 5. The CDR3 DNA reads TGTGCCAGCTCACCGCGACAGGGATCCACAGATACGCAGTATTTT. Translation: CASSPRQGSTDTQYF.

This chain's CDR3 is CASSQVPWVGGLYEQFF. The DNA of the CDR3 is TGTGCCAGCAGCCAAGTCCCCTGGGTCGGGGGGTTGTATGAGCAGTTCTTC. The gene calls are TRBV14 and TRBJ2-1; 7 nucleotides agree with TRBD2. The CDR3 runs to 17 residues. V trimming: 1 base; J trimming: 8 bases; junction bases outside the gene matches: 14. Germline V gene sequence: CDR1 SGHDN, CDR2 FVKESK. Variable domain in full (rest from reference TRBV14 and TRBJ2-1): EAGVTQFPSHSVIEKGQTVTLRCDPISGHDNLYWYRRVMGKEIKFLLHFVKESKQDESGMPNNRFLAERTGGTYSTLKVQPAELEDSGVYFCASSQVPWVGGLYEQFFGPGTRLTVL.

The chain couples TRBV11-2 to TRBJ1-3, with D tentatively TRBD1 (6 bases). Trimming stripped 6 bases from V and 2 bases from J, with 11 bases between. This CDR3 comprises 14 residues. In germline, CDR1 is SGHAT, CDR2 FQNNGV. CDR3 in amino acids: CASRIQGTGNTIYF. DNA of the CDR3: TGTGCCAGCAGGATACAGGGAACTGGAAACACCATATATTTT.

This chain links TRBV6-5 with TRBJ1-1, with 7 nucleotides matching TRBD1. Germline V gives CDR1 MNHEY, CDR2 SVGAGI. V shed 6 bases, J shed 4 bases, and the junction held 11 bases outside the gene matches. The CDR3 spans 15 residues. CDR3 sequence: CASSSEGAPSTEAFF. CDR3 in DNA: TGTGCCAGCAGCTCGGAGGGGGCACCTAGCACTGAAGCTTTCTTT.

The chain employs TRBV27 and TRBJ2-1, with TRBD2 identical over 7 bases. This CDR3 is built from 16 residues. Losses at the gene ends were 5 bases for V and 4 bases for J; bases not matched to a gene: 11. The V gene's germline CDR1 is MNHEY and CDR2 SMNVEV (reference sequence). In DNA form, the CDR3 reads TGTGCCAGCAGTCCCGCCCCGCGCGGGGGATACAATGAGCAGTTCTTC. Protein sequence: CASSPAPRGGYNEQFF.

Regarding this clone: Other DNA variants within this sample encode the same CDR3. The CDR3 nucleotides are TGTGCCAGCTCACCAGGGACAGGGGGGCCAGATACGCAGTATTTT. Residues: CASSPGTGGPDTQYF. The chain couples TRBV18 to TRBJ2-3, with 11 bases lining up with TRBD1. The germline V gene has CDR1 KGHSH and CDR2 LQKENI. V shed 2 bases, J shed 4 bases, and the junction held 2 bases outside the gene matches. The CDR3 runs to 15 residues.